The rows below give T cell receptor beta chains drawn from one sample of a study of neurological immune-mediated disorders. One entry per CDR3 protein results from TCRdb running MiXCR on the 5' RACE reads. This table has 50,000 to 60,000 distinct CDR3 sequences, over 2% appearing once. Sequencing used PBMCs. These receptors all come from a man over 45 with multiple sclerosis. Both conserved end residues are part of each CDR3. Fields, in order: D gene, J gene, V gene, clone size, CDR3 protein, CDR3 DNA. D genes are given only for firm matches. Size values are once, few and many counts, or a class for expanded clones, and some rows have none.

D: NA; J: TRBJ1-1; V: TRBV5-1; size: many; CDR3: CASSLGITGSTEAFF; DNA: TGCGCCAGCAGCTTGGGTATAACAGGTTCCACTGAAGCTTTCTTT
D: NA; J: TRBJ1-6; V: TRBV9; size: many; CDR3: CASSEEWDSPLHF; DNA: TGTGCCAGCAGCGAGGAGTGGGATTCACCCCTCCACTTT
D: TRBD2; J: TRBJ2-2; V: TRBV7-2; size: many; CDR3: CASSLYAAGVSSGELFF; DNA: TGTGCCAGCAGCTTGTATGCAGCGGGGGTTTCGTCCGGGGAGCTGTTTTTT
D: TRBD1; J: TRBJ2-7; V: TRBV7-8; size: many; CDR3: CASSVPGQTYEQYF; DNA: TGTGCCAGCAGCGTCCCGGGACAGACCTACGAGCAGTACTTC
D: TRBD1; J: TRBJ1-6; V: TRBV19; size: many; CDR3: CASSATGGKSPLHF; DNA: TGTGCCAGTAGCGCGACAGGGGGGAAATCACCCCTCCACTTT
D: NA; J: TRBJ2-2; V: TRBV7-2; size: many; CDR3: CASSWGATGELFF; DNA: TGTGCCAGCAGCTGGGGGGCCACCGGGGAGCTGTTTTTT
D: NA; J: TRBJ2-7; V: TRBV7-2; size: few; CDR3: CASSHQGGYEQYF; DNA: TGTGCCAGCAGCCATCAGGGGGGCTACGAGCAGTACTTC
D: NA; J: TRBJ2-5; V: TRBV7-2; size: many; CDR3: CASSPQSLGETQYF; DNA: TGTGCCAGCAGCCCTCAGAGCCTGGGGGAGACCCAGTACTTC
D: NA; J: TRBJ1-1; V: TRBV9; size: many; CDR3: CASSVERGANTEAFF; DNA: TGTGCCAGCAGCGTAGAGAGGGGGGCGAACACTGAAGCTTTCTTT
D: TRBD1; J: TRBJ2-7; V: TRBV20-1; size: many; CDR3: CSARLGQTSYEQYF; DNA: TGCAGTGCTAGATTGGGACAGACTTCCTACGAGCAGTACTTC
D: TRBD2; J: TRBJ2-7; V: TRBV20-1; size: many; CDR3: CSAQSGGPHYEQYF; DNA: TGCAGTGCCCAAAGCGGGGGGCCACACTACGAGCAGTACTTC
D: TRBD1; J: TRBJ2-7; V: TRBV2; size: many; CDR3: CASKGTGDITSYEQYF; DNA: TGTGCCAGCAAAGGGACAGGGGATATTACTTCCTACGAGCAGTACTTC
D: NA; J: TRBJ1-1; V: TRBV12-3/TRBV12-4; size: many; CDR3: CASRPTANTEAFF; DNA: TGTGCCAGCAGACCAACAGCGAACACTGAAGCTTTCTTT
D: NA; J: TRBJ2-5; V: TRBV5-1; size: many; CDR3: CASSLNGEETQYF; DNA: TGCGCCAGCAGCTTGAATGGAGAAGAGACCCAGTACTTC
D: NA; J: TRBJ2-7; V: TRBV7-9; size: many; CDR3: CASSPTAAYEQYF; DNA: TGTGCCAGCAGCCCAACAGCGGCCTACGAGCAGTACTTC
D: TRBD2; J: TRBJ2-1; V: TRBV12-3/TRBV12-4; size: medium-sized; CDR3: CASSLYSLRGDVNEQFF; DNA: TGTGCCAGCAGCCTTTATAGTTTGCGGGGGGACGTCAATGAGCAGTTCTTC
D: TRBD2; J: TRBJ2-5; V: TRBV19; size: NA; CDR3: CASNPSGGGPAQYF; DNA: TGTGCCAGTAACCCTAGCGGGGGGGGCCCGGCCCAGTACTTC
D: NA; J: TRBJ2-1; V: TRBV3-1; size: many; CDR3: CASSQGLVSYNEQFF; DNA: TGTGCCAGCAGCCAAGGACTAGTCTCCTACAATGAGCAGTTCTTC
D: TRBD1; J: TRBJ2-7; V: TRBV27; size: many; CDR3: CASSLLQGVRYEQYF; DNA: TGTGCCAGCAGTTTATTACAGGGGGTAAGATACGAGCAGTACTTC
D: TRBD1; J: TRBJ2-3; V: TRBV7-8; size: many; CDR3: CASSLGQGADTQYF; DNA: TGTGCCAGCAGCTTAGGACAGGGGGCAGATACGCAGTATTTT
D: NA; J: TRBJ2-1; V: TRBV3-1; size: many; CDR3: CASSQSGGEQFF; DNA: TGTGCCAGCAGCCAATCGGGTGGTGAGCAGTTCTTC
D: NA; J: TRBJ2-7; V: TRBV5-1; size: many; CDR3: CASSPTATPYEQYF; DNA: TGCGCCAGCAGCCCGACAGCTACCCCCTACGAGCAGTACTTC
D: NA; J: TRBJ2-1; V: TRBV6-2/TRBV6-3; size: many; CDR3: CASSNRGAESDEQFF; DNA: TGTGCCAGCAGCAACCGGGGGGCTGAATCCGATGAGCAGTTCTTC
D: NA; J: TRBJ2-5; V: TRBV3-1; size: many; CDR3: CASSSDRTTQETQYF; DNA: TGTGCCAGCAGTTCAGACCGGACAACTCAAGAGACCCAGTACTTC
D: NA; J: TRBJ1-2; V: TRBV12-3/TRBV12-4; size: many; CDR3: CASREGEHGYTF; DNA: TGTGCCAGCAGGGAGGGGGAGCACGGCTACACCTTC
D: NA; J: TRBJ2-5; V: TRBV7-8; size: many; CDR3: CASSSKRGQETQYF; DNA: TGTGCCAGCAGCTCCAAGAGGGGGCAAGAGACCCAGTACTTC
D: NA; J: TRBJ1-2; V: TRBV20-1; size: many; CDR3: CSASHLGADGYTF; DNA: TGCAGTGCTTCCCACTTGGGAGCGGATGGCTACACCTTC
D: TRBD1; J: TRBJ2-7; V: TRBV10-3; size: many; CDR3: CAIKPGQDLYEQYF; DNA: TGTGCCATCAAACCGGGACAGGACCTCTACGAGCAGTACTTC
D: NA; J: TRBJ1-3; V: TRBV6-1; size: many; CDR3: CASSETQASGNTIYF; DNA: TGTGCCAGCAGTGAAACCCAGGCTTCTGGAAACACCATATATTTT
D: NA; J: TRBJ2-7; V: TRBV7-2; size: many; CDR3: CASSLAVSGRGSYEQYF; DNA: TGTGCCAGCAGCTTAGCAGTCTCAGGGCGCGGAAGTTACGAGCAGTACTTC
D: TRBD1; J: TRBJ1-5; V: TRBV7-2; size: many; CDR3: CASSLGTGSLYSNQPQHF; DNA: TGTGCCAGCAGCTTGGGGACAGGGTCCCTTTATAGCAATCAGCCCCAGCATTTT
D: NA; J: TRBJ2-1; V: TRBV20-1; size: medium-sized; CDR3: CSARGLLAGASYNEQFF; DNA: TGCAGTGCTAGGGGGCTCTTGGCGGGGGCCTCCTACAATGAGCAGTTCTTC
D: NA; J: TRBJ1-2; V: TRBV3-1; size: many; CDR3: CASSQERGYGYTF; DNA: TGTGCCAGCAGCCAAGAACGGGGCTATGGCTACACCTTC
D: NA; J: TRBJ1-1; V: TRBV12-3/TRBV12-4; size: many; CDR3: CASRRNDLVF; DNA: TGTGCCAGCAGGCGAAACGACCTGGTTTTT
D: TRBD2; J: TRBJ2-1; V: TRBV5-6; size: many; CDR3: CASSLLGSSGGFYNEQFF; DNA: TGTGCCAGCAGCTTGTTGGGGTCTAGCGGGGGATTCTACAATGAGCAGTTCTTC
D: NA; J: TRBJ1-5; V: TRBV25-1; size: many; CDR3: CASARDGSNQPQHF; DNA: TGTGCCAGCGCCCGGGACGGGAGCAATCAGCCCCAGCATTTT
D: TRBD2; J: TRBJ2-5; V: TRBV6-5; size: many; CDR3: CASIPAGGPETQYF; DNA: TGTGCCAGCATCCCAGCGGGGGGGCCGGAGACCCAGTACTTC
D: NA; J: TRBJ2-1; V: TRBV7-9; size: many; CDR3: CASSLGRGGQEQFF; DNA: TGTGCCAGCAGCCTGGGCCGGGGCGGCCAGGAGCAGTTCTTC
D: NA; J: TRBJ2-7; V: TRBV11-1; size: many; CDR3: CASSRATYEQYF; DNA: TGTGCCAGCTCGAGAGCAACCTACGAGCAGTACTTC
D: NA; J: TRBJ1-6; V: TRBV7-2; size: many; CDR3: CASSEQGVVSSPLHF; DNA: TGTGCCAGCAGCGAACAGGGAGTTGTTAGTTCACCCCTCCACTTT
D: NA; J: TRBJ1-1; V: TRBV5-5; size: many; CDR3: CASSFGLTEAFF; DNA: TGTGCCAGCAGCTTTGGGTTGACTGAAGCTTTCTTT
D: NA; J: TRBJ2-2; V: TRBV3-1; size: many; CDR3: CASSQSVDGELFF; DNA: TGTGCCAGCAGCCAATCAGTGGACGGGGAGCTGTTTTTT
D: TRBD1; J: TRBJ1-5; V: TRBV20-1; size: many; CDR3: CSARDRVGDSLNQPQHF; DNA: TGCAGTGCTAGAGATCGGGTAGGGGACAGTCTCAATCAGCCCCAGCATTTT
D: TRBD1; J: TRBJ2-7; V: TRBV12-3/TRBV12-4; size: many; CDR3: CASSRHTGADVGYEQYF; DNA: TGTGCCAGCAGCCGCCACACAGGGGCCGACGTCGGGTACGAGCAGTACTTC